This entry lists 9 T cell receptor beta chains sequenced from one sample in a study of blood T cell repertoires in COVID-19. Profiling relied on immunoSEQ multiplex PCR, and the TCRdb table lists in-frame clones only, not all of them. The table includes hundreds of thousands of clones, approximately 88% detected once. Sequenced input: peripheral blood. The receptor source for this set is a woman aged 45-65 years with COVID-19, enrolled during active disease.

The genes are TRBV18 and TRBJ2-5; tentatively, D is TRBD2 (6 bases). Germline V gene sequence: CDR1 KGHSH, CDR2 LQKENI. The CDR3 extends over 15 amino acids. Trimming shortened V by 0 bases and J by 9 bases, and 17 bases separated the two germline ends. CDR3 nucleotides: TGTGCCAGCTCACCACCCGAAGGGGTGACGGGGGCCCAGTACTTC. Translated, it gives CASSPPEGVTGAQYF.

J is TRBJ2-7 and V is TRBV3-1 (or the pseudogene TRBV3-2), with D possibly matching TRBD1 (5 bases). Germline CDR1 is LGHDT and CDR2 is YNNKEL (reference sequence). The CDR3 length is 13 residues. Trimming cost V 4 bases and J 3 bases, with 10 bases left between them. The DNA of the CDR3 is TGTGCCAGCAGCCTCCCCCAGGGCTACGAGCAGTACTTC. Its translation: CASSLPQGYEQYF.

This chain uses TRBV29-1 with TRBJ1-1; no definite D call. Trimming shortened V by 4 bases and J by 8 bases, and 14 bases separated the two germline ends. The CDR3 contains 12 residues. The germline gives CDR1 SQVTM, CDR2 ANQGSEA. CDR3 nucleotides: TGCAGCGTTGGGAGGACGGCGGGAGAAGCTTTCTTT. It translates to CSVGRTAGEAFF.

The genes are TRBV25-1 and TRBJ2-2; tentatively, D is TRBD1 (6 bases). Germline CDR1 reads MGHDK; CDR2 reads SYGVNS. V lost 2 bases and J lost 4, with 11 bases in between. The CDR3 contains 15 residues. CDR3 nucleotides: TGTGCCAGCAGTGAAGTACAGGGACCCACCGGGGAGCTGTTTTTT. Translated, it gives CASSEVQGPTGELFF. Full variable domain (outside the CDR3, taken from reference TRBV25-1 and TRBJ2-2): EADIYQTPRYLVIGTGKKITLECSQTMGHDKMYWYQQDPGMELHLIHYSYGVNSTEKGDLSSESTVSRIRTEHFPLTLESARPSHTSQYLCASSEVQGPTGELFFGEGSRLTVL.

This clone is a singleton in its sample. The V and J genes are TRBV5-1 and TRBJ2-2, with TRBD1 identical over 10 bases. Germline V gives CDR1 SGHRS, CDR2 YFSETQ. Germline trimming cut 5 bases from V and 3 bases from J; bases unmatched to any gene: 13. This CDR3 has 18 amino acids. CDR3 nucleotides: TGCGCCAGCAGTTTGAAATCCGGGACAGGGGCTTACACCGGGGAGCTGTTTTTT. Its protein product is CASSLKSGTGAYTGELFF.

The V call is TRBV5-1, the J call TRBJ2-3; D may be TRBD2 (7 bases). The CDR3 extends over 15 amino acids. CDR1 is SGHRS and CDR2 is YFSETQ in the germline V gene. Trimming took off 0 bases at V and 1 base at J, with 9 bases between the two ends. CDR3 region: CASSLDGGRTDTQYF. CDR3 in DNA: TGCGCCAGCAGCTTGGACGGGGGGCGCACAGATACGCAGTATTTT.

The CDR3 sequence: CASSQLGTGGQPQHF. CDR3 nucleotides: TGTGCCAGCAGCCAACTCGGGACAGGGGGCCAGCCCCAGCATTTT. V is TRBV16 and J is TRBJ1-5; 12 nucleotides agree with TRBD1. After removal of 2 bases from V and 7 bases from J, the junction contained 3 bases not matched to a gene. The CDR3 loop spans 15 amino acids. Germline V gives CDR1 KGHSY, CDR2 FQNENV. Looking up the rest from reference TRBV16 and TRBJ1-5 gives the full variable domain: GEEVAQTPKHLVRGEGQKAKLYCAPIKGHSYVFWYQQVLKNEFKFLISFQNENVFDETGMPKERFSAKCLPNSPCSLEIQATKLEDSAVYFCASSQLGTGGQPQHFGDGTRLSIL.

J is TRBJ2-1 and V is TRBV2, with D maybe TRBD1 (6 bases). Germline lookup yields CDR1 SNHLY and CDR2 FYNNEI. The CDR3 sequence is 16 residues long. V gave up 0 bases and J gave up 0 bases, with 9 bases separating them. CDR3 sequence (DNA): TGTGCCAGCAGTGAAGCTTGGGGGCTCTCCTACAATGAGCAGTTCTTC. Its protein is CASSEAWGLSYNEQFF.

The CDR3 region has the DNA TGTGCCAGTAGTAGTCGGGATCGCAATCAGCCCCAGCATTTT. It encodes CASSSRDRNQPQHF. This chain joins TRBV19 and TRBJ1-5, with D uncertain. The ends were cut back, 4 bases at V and 2 bases at J, with 9 bases in the middle. The CDR3 is 14 residues long. Germline V gives CDR1 LNHDA, CDR2 SQIVND (reference sequence).